A single sample is the source of the 3 T cell receptor beta chains below, sequenced in a study of T cell responses to AZD1222 COVID-19 vaccine. The table came from immunoSEQ multiplex PCR; TCRdb's copy has only in-frame clones and leaves some out. The sample lists 95,000 to 150,000 clones; 92% were seen once. The sample was peripheral blood, taken 28 days after the second AZD1222 dose. These receptors were obtained from an adult who received the AZD1222 COVID-19 vaccine.

The rearrangement uses TRBV27 and TRBJ1-2; D uncertain. The CDR3 spans 12 residues. Trimming cost V 5 bases and J 2 bases, with 6 bases left between them. Per germline, CDR1 MNHEY and CDR2 SMNVEV (reference sequence). The CDR3, as DNA: TGTGCCAGCAGTACACAGAACTATGGCTACACCTTC. It encodes CASSTQNYGYTF.

This chain joins TRBV11-3 and TRBJ1-5; D is unclear. The germline gives CDR1 SGHNT, CDR2 YENEEA. The V and J ends lost 0 bases and 0 bases respectively, with 18 bases between them. The CDR3 covers 19 residues. The CDR3 nucleotides read TGTGCCAGCAGCTTAGATCTTGGACCAGGAACTCCTAGCAATCAGCCCCAGCATTTT. It translates to CASSLDLGPGTPSNQPQHF. Together with reference TRBV11-3 and TRBJ1-5, the CDR3 gives the full variable domain: EAGVVQSPRYKIIEKKQPVAFWCNPISGHNTLYWYLQNLGQGPELLIRYENEEAVDDSQLPKDRFSAERLKGVDSTLKIQPAELGDSAVYLCASSLDLGPGTPSNQPQHFGDGTRLSIL.

The chain has TRBV28 and TRBJ1-6; perhaps TRBD1 as D (5 bases). The CDR3 is made up of 19 amino acids. Trimming removed 6 bases from V and 0 bases from J, with 21 bases in between. Germline CDR1 reads MDHEN; CDR2 reads SYDVKM. As DNA, the CDR3 is TGTGCCAGCAGACCTACATCTTCAGGGAACCGCTCCTATAATTCACCCCTCCACTTT. It encodes CASRPTSSGNRSYNSPLHF.